Given below is one TCR beta chain in context. Its target is not known. CDR3 length equals 15 residues. CDR1 LNHDA and CDR2 SQIVND come from the germline V gene (reference sequence). The record originates from a study of CXCR3-negative and CXCR3-positive naive CD8 T cells. Broader study findings: CXCR3-expressing naive cells carried TRB CDR3s more hydrophobic than those of CXCR3-negative naive cells.

cDNA libraries for TRB were generated by 5' RACE incorporating UMI labels. From its re-call of the 5' RACE reads, TCRdb lists each CDR3 protein once, without DNA. The sample includes 120,000 to 150,000 distinct CDR3 sequences. Material: naive CXCR3+ CD8+ T cells from blood. The subset is: CD45RO-CCR7+CD27+CD95- naive CD8+ T cells expressing CXCR3 (TNR3+). The sequence derives from a human donor in good health. Some clones in this sample may be carry-over from other donors' samples. The J gene is TRBJ1-5, the V gene TRBV19. This chain's CDR3 is CASSIMLGGNQPQHF. Full variable domain (rest looked up from reference TRBV19 and TRBJ1-5): DGGITQSPKYLFRKEGQNVTLSCEQNLNHDAMYWYRQDPGQGLRLIYYSQIVNDFQKGDIAEGYSVSREKKESFPLTVTSAQKNPTAFYLCASSIMLGGNQPQHFGDGTRLSIL.